This T cell receptor (beta chain) was profiled in a study of PD-1 blockade in classical Hodgkin lymphoma. Measured with immunoSEQ multiplex PCR; TCRdb has only the in-frame clones, and not every one. Seen here are just over 60,000 clones, around 88% observed once, and the top ten hold under 15%. Each patient relapsed following autologous stem cell transplantation, and prior brentuximab vedotin exposure differed. Per the germline V gene, CDR1 is MNHNS and CDR2 is SASEGT. The CDR3 is 15 residues long. Trimming shortened V by 6 bases and J by 0 bases, and 14 bases separated the two germline ends. The sequenced sample was peripheral blood mononuclear cells (PBMCs), obtained at baseline. This chain connects TRBV6-1 to TRBJ1-1; possibly TRBD1 for D (5 bases). The origin of this receptor is a human donor with classical Hodgkin lymphoma. Written as DNA, the CDR3 is TGTGCCAGCAGCCAAAAGCTAGGGGTGAACACTGAAGCTTTCTTT. It yields the protein CASSQKLGVNTEAFF.